This T cell receptor beta chain was obtained from a study of cytotoxic CD8 clonotypes in ibrutinib-treated CLL (dated by TCRdb to the early 2020s). Background for the entire study: The cohort included around 15 treatment-naive and about a dozen relapsed/refractory patients; about 18 were IGHV unmutated. Longitudinal samples were available for about 30% of the roughly 86 trial participants. Responses were partial in 24 patients and complete in 2; after median about 63 months follow-up, about 14 stayed in remission and 12 progressed. Samples at response were collected after a median of roughly 13 months of treatment, with a range of about 6 to 36 months. Cryopreserved peripheral blood mononuclear cells were obtained before treatment, at response, and at either sustained remission or disease progression. On average, each sample yielded 250,000 to 300,000 productive templates and under 95,000 productive rearrangements.

What the work shows at the level of the full study, not this receptor alone: At ibrutinib response clonality went up, during sustained remission it held steady, and at progression it dropped back toward baseline. Sustained-remission and progressing patients did not have matched sampling times, and lymph node repertoires were not examined. Public clonotypes were rare and either contracted or stayed stable during treatment, and the rise in clonality at ibrutinib response reflected the expansion of private clonotypes. Baseline clonality was found to be higher than that of age-matched healthy donors and was strongly correlated with circulating CD8+ T-cell counts.

The V and J ends are trimmed by 1 base and 5 bases, leaving 10 bases between them. The germline V gene sets CDR1 to SGHDT and CDR2 to YYEEEE. From the cysteine through the phenylalanine, the CDR3 covers 13 amino acids. Only the CDR3 DNA is retained, 39 bases long and in frame from the first base. On a MiSeq, deep resolution sequencing aimed for a depth between 1 in 1 million and 1 in 200,000 T cells, with each clonotype covered 10x on average. The immunoSEQ hsTCRB Kit was used to generate the TCR beta libraries. Turning to the authors' computational methods: ImmunoSEQ Data Assistant and ImmunoSEQ Analyzer were used for data analysis, and V, D and J genes were assigned according to IMGT definitions. Clonality, with values ranging from 0 to 1, was calculated as one minus the normalized Shannon entropy of productive rearrangement frequencies. Public clonotype analysis was restricted to overrepresented clonotypes comprising at least 0.05% of each patient's repertoire. About twelve repertoires from age-matched healthy donors, obtained from immuneACCESS, served as clonality controls. TCRdb limited this immuneACCESS table to in-frame rearrangements with V and J called. A share of clones is missing; checked studies link under half to unresolved V genes, and the rest is unexplained. V and J calls and clone size follow that table, whereas D and trimming were derived from the DNA. The sample table records 14,000 or so clones; approximately 60% of these occur just once. The top ten clonotypes cover roughly 40% of the sample.

This clone was seen a handful of times. Its antigen is still unknown. No much larger clonotype is one base removed from it; base qualities were not supplied. Roughly 2 micrograms of genomic DNA were extracted from cryopreserved PBMCs for TCR beta library preparation. Longitudinal blood samples from CLL patients receiving ibrutinib monotherapy were subjected to high-throughput TCR beta sequencing. The patients took part in an open-label, single-center phase 2 trial of ibrutinib monotherapy. This TCR came from a human donor with chronic lymphocytic leukemia. Source: PBMCs, taken before ibrutinib treatment. In this chain, TRBV5-6 is recombined with TRBJ2-7; the D gene cannot be named for sure. The encoded CDR3 is CASSLLAYHEQYF. In nucleotides, the sequence is TGTGCCAGCAGCTTGTTAGCATACCACGAGCAGTACTTC.